This T cell receptor beta chain was sequenced in a study of cytomegalovirus exposure and HLA in healthy donors. Both 60 Vbeta primers and 13 Jbeta primers went into the PCR. Repertoires were generated with immunoSEQ multiplex PCR, while TCRdb's copy carries only in-frame clones and drops some. The sample holds 30,000 to 40,000 clones, over 60% seen once. V was cut by 4 bases and J by 1 base, with 8 bases left in between. The CDR3 is 13 residues long. CDR1 and CDR2 (germline): SGHKS, YYEKEE (reference sequence). This sequence joins TRBV5-5 and TRBJ1-2; no reliable D call. The TCR was taken from a middle-aged man in good health and CMV-seropositive. Sequencing input: PBMCs. CDR3 in amino acids: CASSPQDNYGYTF. The CDR3 DNA sequence: TGTGCCAGCAGCCCGCAGGATAACTATGGCTACACCTTC.